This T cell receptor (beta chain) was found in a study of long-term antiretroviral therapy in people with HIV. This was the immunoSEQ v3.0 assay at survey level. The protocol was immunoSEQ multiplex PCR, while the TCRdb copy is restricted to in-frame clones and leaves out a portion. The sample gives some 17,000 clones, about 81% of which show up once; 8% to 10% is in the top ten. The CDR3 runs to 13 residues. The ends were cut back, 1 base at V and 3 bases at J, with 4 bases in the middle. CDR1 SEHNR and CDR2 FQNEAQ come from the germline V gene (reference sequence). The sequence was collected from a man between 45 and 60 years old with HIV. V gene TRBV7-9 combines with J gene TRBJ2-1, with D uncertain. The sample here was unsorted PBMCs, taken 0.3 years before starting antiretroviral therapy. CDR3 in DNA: TGTGCCAGCAGCTTAGAATTCTACAATGAGCAGTTCTTC. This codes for CASSLEFYNEQFF.